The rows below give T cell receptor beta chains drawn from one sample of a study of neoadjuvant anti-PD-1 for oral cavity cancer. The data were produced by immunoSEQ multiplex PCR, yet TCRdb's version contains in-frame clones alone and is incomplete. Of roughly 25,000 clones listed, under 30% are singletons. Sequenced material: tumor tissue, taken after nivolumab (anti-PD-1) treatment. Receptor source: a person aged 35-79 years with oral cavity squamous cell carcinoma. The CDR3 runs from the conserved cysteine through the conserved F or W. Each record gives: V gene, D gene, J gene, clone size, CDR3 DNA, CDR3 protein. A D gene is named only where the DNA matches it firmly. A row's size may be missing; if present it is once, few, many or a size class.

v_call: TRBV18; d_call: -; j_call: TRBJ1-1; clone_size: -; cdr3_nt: TGTGCCAGCTCGCACGGCCATCGGAACACTGAAGCTTTCTTT; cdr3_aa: CASSHGHRNTEAFF
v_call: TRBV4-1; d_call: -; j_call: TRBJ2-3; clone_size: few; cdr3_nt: TGCGCCAGCAGCCAGCACCTAGCGTATACGCAGTATTTT; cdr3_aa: CASSQHLAYTQYF
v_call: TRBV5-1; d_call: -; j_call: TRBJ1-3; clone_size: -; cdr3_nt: TGCGCCAGCAGCCCAAACAGGGTGGTGGGAAACACCATATATTTT; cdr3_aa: CASSPNRVVGNTIYF
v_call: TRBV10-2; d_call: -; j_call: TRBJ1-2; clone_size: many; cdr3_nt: TGCGCCGCCGCCCCCGGTTCTAACTATGGCTACACCTTC; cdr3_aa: CAAAPGSNYGYTF
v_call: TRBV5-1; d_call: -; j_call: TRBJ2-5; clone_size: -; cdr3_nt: TGCGCCAGCAGCCCCTATAACCAAGAGACCCAGTACTTC; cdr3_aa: CASSPYNQETQYF
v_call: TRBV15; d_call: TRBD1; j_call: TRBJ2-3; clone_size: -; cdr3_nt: TGTGCCACCAGCAAGACAGGGAGTCCCACAGATACGCAGTATTTT; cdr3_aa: CATSKTGSPTDTQYF
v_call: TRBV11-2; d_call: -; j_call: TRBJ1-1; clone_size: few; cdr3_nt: TGTGCCAGCAGTCGTAACAGGGAGAGCACTGAAGCTTTCTTT; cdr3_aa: CASSRNRESTEAFF
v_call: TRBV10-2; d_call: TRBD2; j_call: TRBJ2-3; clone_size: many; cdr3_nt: TGCGCCAGCAGTGTTACTAGCGGGATTGATACGCAGTATTTT; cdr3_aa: CASSVTSGIDTQYF
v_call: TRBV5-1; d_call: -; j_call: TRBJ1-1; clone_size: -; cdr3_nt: TGCGCCAGCAGTTCACCCGCCGGGCGTAACACTGAAGCTTTCTTT; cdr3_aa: CASSSPAGRNTEAFF
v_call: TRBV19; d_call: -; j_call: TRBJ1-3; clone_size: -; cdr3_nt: TGTGCCAGTAGTGCCGGGCGGCTACTCGGAAACACCATATATTTT; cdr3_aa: CASSAGRLLGNTIYF
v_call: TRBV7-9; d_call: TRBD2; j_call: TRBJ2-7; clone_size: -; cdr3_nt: TGTGCCAGCAGCGGACTAGCGAGGGAGCAGTACTTC; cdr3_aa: CASSGLAREQYF
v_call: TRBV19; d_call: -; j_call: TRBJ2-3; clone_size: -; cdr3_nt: TGTGCCAGTAGTATAGCAACAGGGTGGGCAGATACGCAGTATTTT; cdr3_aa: CASSIATGWADTQYF
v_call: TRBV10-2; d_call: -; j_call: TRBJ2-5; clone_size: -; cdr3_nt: TGCGCCAGCAGTAGGACGGAAGAGACCCAGTACTTC; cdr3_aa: CASSRTEETQYF
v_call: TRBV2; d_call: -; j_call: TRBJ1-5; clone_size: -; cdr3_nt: TGTGCCAGCAGTGAAGGGGTGTTTGAGCCCCAGCATTTT; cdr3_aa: CASSEGVFEPQHF
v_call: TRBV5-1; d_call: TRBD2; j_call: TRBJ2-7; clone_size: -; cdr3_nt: TGCGCCAGCAGCTTGGTAGCGGGAGGCTACGAGCAGTACTTC; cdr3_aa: CASSLVAGGYEQYF
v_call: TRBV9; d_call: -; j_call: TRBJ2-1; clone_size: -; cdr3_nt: TGTGCCAGCAGCGTAGGTGGGTCCACCTACAATGAGCAGTTCTTC; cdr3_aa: CASSVGGSTYNEQFF
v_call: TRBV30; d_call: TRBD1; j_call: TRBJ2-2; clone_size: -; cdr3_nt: TGTGCCTACGGGACAGGGGCCGACCCGAACACCGGGGAGCTGTTTTTT; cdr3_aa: CAYGTGADPNTGELFF
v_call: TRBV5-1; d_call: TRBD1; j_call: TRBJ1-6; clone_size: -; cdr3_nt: TGCGCCAGCAGCAACCGGGACAGGGGGCGTAGGGATTCACCCCTCCACTTT; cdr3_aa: CASSNRDRGRRDSPLHF
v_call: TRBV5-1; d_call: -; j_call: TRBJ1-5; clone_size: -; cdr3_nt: TGCGCCAGCAGGAACCTCGGTCAGCCCCAGCATTTT; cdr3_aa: CASRNLGQPQHF
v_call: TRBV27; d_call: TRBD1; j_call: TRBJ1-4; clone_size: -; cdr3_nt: TGTGCCAGCAGACCGAGGGGGGGGACAGGGGTTACTAATGAAAAACTGTTTTTT; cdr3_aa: CASRPRGGTGVTNEKLFF
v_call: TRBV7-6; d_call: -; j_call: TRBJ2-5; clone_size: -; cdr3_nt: TGTGCCAGCAGCTTCTCCGGGCAGGAGACCCAGTACTTC; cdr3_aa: CASSFSGQETQYF
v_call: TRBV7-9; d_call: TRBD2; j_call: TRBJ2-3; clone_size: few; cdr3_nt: TGTGCCAGCAGGGGGACTAGCGGTTTCACAGATACGCAGTATTTT; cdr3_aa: CASRGTSGFTDTQYF
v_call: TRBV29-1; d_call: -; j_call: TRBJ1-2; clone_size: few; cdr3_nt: TGCAGCGTGCCTGACATTTCTCGGGGCTACACCTTC; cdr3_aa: CSVPDISRGYTF
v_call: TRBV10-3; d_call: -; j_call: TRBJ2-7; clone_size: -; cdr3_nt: TGTGCCATCAGTGTCACAGGGAGCTCCTACGAGCAGTACTTC; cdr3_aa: CAISVTGSSYEQYF
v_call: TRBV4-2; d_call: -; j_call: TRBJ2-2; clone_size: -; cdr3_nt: TGTGCCAGCAGCCAAGATAGGGGGAGGGCGGGAGCGGCCGGGGAGCTGTTTTTT; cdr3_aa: CASSQDRGRAGAAGELFF
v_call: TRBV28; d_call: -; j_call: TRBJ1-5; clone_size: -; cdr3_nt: TGTGCCAGCAGTTTTAAGCTGGGCCCCAATCAGCCCCAGCATTTT; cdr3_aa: CASSFKLGPNQPQHF
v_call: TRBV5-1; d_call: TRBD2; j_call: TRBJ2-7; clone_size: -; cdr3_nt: TGCGCCAGCAGCCCTAGCGGGAGTTACGAGCAGTACTTC; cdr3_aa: CASSPSGSYEQYF
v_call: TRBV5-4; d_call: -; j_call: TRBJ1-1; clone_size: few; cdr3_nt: TGTGCCAGCAGACCTGGGGGGGAGAACACTGAAGCTTTCTTT; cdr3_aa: CASRPGGENTEAFF
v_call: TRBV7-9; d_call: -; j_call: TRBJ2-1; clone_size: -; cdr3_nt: TGTGCCAGCAGCTTACGCACTAACAATGAGCAGTTCTTC; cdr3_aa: CASSLRTNNEQFF
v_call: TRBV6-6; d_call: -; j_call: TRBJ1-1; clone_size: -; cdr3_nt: TGTGCCAGCAGTTACTCGAGAGAGGGGGGGAACACTGAAGCTTTCTTT; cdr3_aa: CASSYSREGGNTEAFF